This is a list of T cell receptor beta chains from one sample in a study of blood T cells in healthy people across ages. Each CDR3 protein gets one entry after TCRdb re-called the 5' RACE reads with MiXCR. This sample yields 1.5 million to 2 million distinct CDR3 sequences, of which over 25% are seen a single time; 7.7% belongs to the top ten. The sequencing input was blood. All receptors derive from a young woman in good health. CDR3s include the opening cysteine and the closing phenylalanine or tryptophan. Each record gives: V gene, J gene, D gene, clone size, CDR3 protein, CDR3 DNA. The D gene is left open where the match is weak. A row's size may be missing; if present it is once, few, many or a size class.

V gene: TRBV9; J gene: TRBJ2-1; D gene: TRBD2; clone size: many; CDR3 protein: CASSVEELAGDNEQFF; CDR3 DNA: TGTGCCAGCAGCGTAGAGGAACTAGCGGGGGATAATGAGCAGTTCTTC
V gene: TRBV24-1; J gene: TRBJ2-1; D gene: TRBD1; clone size: few; CDR3 protein: CATSDTTGSDSDNEQFF; CDR3 DNA: TGTGCCACCAGTGATACGACAGGGTCAGATTCCGACAATGAGCAGTTCTTC
V gene: TRBV5-1; J gene: TRBJ1-2; D gene: .; clone size: .; CDR3 protein: CASARAGGYGYTF; CDR3 DNA: TGCGCCAGCGCCCGGGCAGGCGGTTATGGCTACACCTTC
V gene: TRBV5-1; J gene: TRBJ1-2; D gene: .; clone size: few; CDR3 protein: CASRPDSYYGYTF; CDR3 DNA: TGCGCCAGCAGACCTGACAGCTACTATGGCTACACCTTC
V gene: TRBV27; J gene: TRBJ2-3; D gene: TRBD2; clone size: .; CDR3 protein: CASSSVSSGRRDTQYF; CDR3 DNA: TGTGCCAGCAGTTCGGTTTCCAGCGGGAGGAGGGATACGCAGTATTTT
V gene: TRBV29-1; J gene: TRBJ2-1; D gene: .; clone size: many; CDR3 protein: CSVEAGESSYNEQFF; CDR3 DNA: TGCAGCGTTGAGGCAGGGGAGTCGAGTTACAATGAGCAGTTCTTC
V gene: TRBV27; J gene: TRBJ2-5; D gene: TRBD2; clone size: few; CDR3 protein: CASSRGDRGGGEQYF; CDR3 DNA: TGTGCCAGCTCAAGAGGGGACCGCGGGGGTGGAGAGCAGTACTTC
V gene: TRBV11-2; J gene: TRBJ1-1; D gene: .; clone size: .; CDR3 protein: CASSSTTGKAASAEAFF; CDR3 DNA: TGTGCCAGCAGCTCAACGACGGGTAAGGCAGCGAGCGCTGAAGCTTTCTTT
V gene: TRBV9; J gene: TRBJ2-1; D gene: TRBD2; clone size: .; CDR3 protein: CASSVGSSGRAIEQFF; CDR3 DNA: TGTGCCAGCAGCGTAGGTTCCAGCGGGAGGGCGATTGAGCAGTTCTTC
V gene: TRBV29-1; J gene: TRBJ2-1; D gene: TRBD2; clone size: many; CDR3 protein: CSVKPLGTSNEQFF; CDR3 DNA: TGCAGCGTCAAGCCCCTCGGGACTAGCAATGAGCAGTTCTTC
V gene: TRBV9; J gene: TRBJ1-1; D gene: .; clone size: few; CDR3 protein: CASSVVSGATTEAFF; CDR3 DNA: TGTGCCAGCAGCGTAGTCAGTGGAGCGACCACTGAAGCTTTCTTT
V gene: TRBV7-9; J gene: TRBJ2-1; D gene: .; clone size: .; CDR3 protein: CASSFPGPNEQFF; CDR3 DNA: TGTGCCAGCAGCTTCCCGGGACCCAATGAGCAGTTCTTC
V gene: TRBV12-3/TRBV12-4; J gene: TRBJ1-5; D gene: TRBD1; clone size: few; CDR3 protein: CASSSSTGEGQPQHF; CDR3 DNA: TGTGCCAGCAGCTCATCTACAGGGGAAGGACAGCCCCAGCATTTT
V gene: TRBV20-1; J gene: TRBJ1-6; D gene: .; clone size: .; CDR3 protein: CGAKDAGGAFNSPLHF; CDR3 DNA: TGCGGTGCTAAAGACGCTGGGGGCGCATTTAATTCACCCCTCCACTTT
V gene: TRBV12-3/TRBV12-4; J gene: TRBJ2-3; D gene: .; clone size: .; CDR3 protein: CASSLGRRQLDTQYF; CDR3 DNA: TGTGCCAGCAGTTTGGGGCGGAGGCAATTGGATACGCAGTATTTT
V gene: TRBV7-2; J gene: TRBJ2-2; D gene: TRBD2; clone size: .; CDR3 protein: CASSLDRGRVLTGELFF; CDR3 DNA: TGTGCCAGCAGCTTAGATCGCGGGAGGGTCCTCACCGGGGAGCTGTTTTTT
V gene: TRBV24-1; J gene: TRBJ2-1; D gene: .; clone size: .; CDR3 protein: CATSDARAKEYNEQFF; CDR3 DNA: TGTGCCACCAGTGATGCTCGGGCAAAGGAGTACAATGAGCAGTTCTTC
V gene: TRBV9; J gene: TRBJ2-4; D gene: .; clone size: many; CDR3 protein: CASSVHEWEAKNIQYF; CDR3 DNA: TGTGCCAGCAGCGTACACGAGTGGGAGGCCAAAAACATTCAGTACTTC
V gene: TRBV15; J gene: TRBJ2-3; D gene: .; clone size: few; CDR3 protein: CATSLRVGTDTQYF; CDR3 DNA: TGTGCCACCAGCTTAAGGGTCGGCACAGATACGCAGTATTTT
V gene: TRBV5-1; J gene: TRBJ2-1; D gene: .; clone size: many; CDR3 protein: CASSLAGINEQFF; CDR3 DNA: TGTGCCAGCAGCTTAGCAGGGATCAATGAGCAGTTCTTC
V gene: TRBV13; J gene: TRBJ2-7; D gene: .; clone size: .; CDR3 protein: CASSLGFGGGHQSEQYF; CDR3 DNA: TGTGCCAGCAGCTTAGGGTTCGGAGGAGGACACCAGTCCGAGCAGTACTTC
V gene: TRBV14; J gene: TRBJ1-2; D gene: .; clone size: few; CDR3 protein: CASSHGPKPNYGYTF; CDR3 DNA: TGTGCCAGCAGCCATGGCCCAAAACCTAACTATGGCTACACCTTC
V gene: TRBV12-3/TRBV12-4; J gene: TRBJ2-7; D gene: TRBD2; clone size: many; CDR3 protein: CASSPHSGRSYEQYF; CDR3 DNA: TGTGCCAGCAGTCCCCATAGCGGGAGGAGTTACGAGCAGTACTTC
V gene: TRBV27; J gene: TRBJ1-5; D gene: .; clone size: .; CDR3 protein: CTSSSTGWANQPQHF; CDR3 DNA: TGTACCAGCAGTTCAACAGGGTGGGCTAATCAACCCCAGCATTTT
V gene: TRBV7-2; J gene: TRBJ2-3; D gene: TRBD2; clone size: few; CDR3 protein: CASSCELAQLTDTQYF; CDR3 DNA: TGTGCCAGCAGCTGCGAACTAGCGCAACTCACAGATACGCAGTATTTT